This TCR beta chain was captured in a study of human T cells and chemical hapten exposure. Study details: 2% DPC was applied to roughly 2 cm by roughly 2 cm of upper inner arm skin for sensitization. Patch tests put 0.01% DPC on the upper back, and the results were checked at 6 days. Predominantly women, the patients had alopecia areata, totalis or universalis.

There are a few counts of this clonotype. Germline values: CDR1 MNHEY, CDR2 SVGAGI. Trimming pared 2 bases from V and 1 base from J, leaving 16 bases between. The CDR3 runs 17 residues. Via MiXCR, TCRdb re-called the RACE reads, giving one row per CDR3 protein. The table lists about 97,000 distinct CDR3 sequences, about 28% of them singletons. Time point here: patch test 3, about 24 weeks after DPC sensitization. Stated treatment: therapeutic diphenylcyclopropenone sensitization with weekly scalp DPC. This TCR was recovered from a man aged 40-49 years with alopecia areata. Some clones in this sample may be carry-over from other donors' samples. The starting material was whole blood, obtained in connection with sensitization to the hapten diphenylcyclopropenone (DPC). J is TRBJ2-3 and V is TRBV6-5; possibly TRBD2 for D (6 bases). Here the CDR3 DNA reads TGTGCCAGCAGTTACCGACGTTTCGGGGGTGGCACAGATACGCAGTATTTT. Protein: CASSYRRFGGGTDTQYF.